This T cell receptor (beta chain) emerged from a study of response to subunit inactivated influenza vaccine. The study's findings and limits: Each seasonal influenza vaccination recruits few new T cells, the authors suggested.

This clonotype was seen repeatedly, ten times or more. Its matching antigen is unknown. TCRdb independently ran MiXCR on the RT-PCR reads; one entry per CDR3 protein. The data show around 250,000 distinct CDR3 sequences, 10% to 15% seen once. The germline V and J ends were trimmed by 0 bases and 8 bases, with 16 bases remaining between them. The CDR3 is 16 amino acids. Germline values: CDR1 MNHEY, CDR2 SVGAGI. V and J are TRBV6-5 and TRBJ1-4, with D maybe TRBD1 (5 bases). This specimen consisted of non-naive T cells sorted from PBMCs, obtained roughly 15 days before vaccination. The receptor was derived from a man in his forties or fifties who received an inactivated influenza vaccine. Here the CDR3 reads CASSYSRDLPGEKLFF. CDR3 bases: TGTGCCAGCAGTTACTCGAGGGACCTCCCAGGGGAAAAACTGTTTTTT.